The 31 T cell receptor beta chains given below trace back to one sample, sequenced in a study of T cell responses to AZD1222 COVID-19 vaccine. Libraries were prepared by immunoSEQ multiplex PCR; TCRdb keeps only in-frame clonotypes and omits some of them. The table lists 170,000 or so clones, roughly nine tenths of them singletons. The sample was peripheral blood, taken on day 0 of AZD1222 vaccination. The receptors were sampled from an adult in good health.

This chain uses TRBV5-1 with TRBJ2-1; either TRBD1 or TRBD2 may fit D (5 bases each). The CDR3 has 14 amino acids. Looked up from germline, CDR1 is SGHRS and CDR2 is YFSETQ. Trimming left V 0 bases short and J 5 bases short, with 9 bases between. In DNA, the CDR3 is TGCGCCAGCAGCTTGGCCGGGGACCACAATGAGCAGTTCTTC. This sequence encodes CASSLAGDHNEQFF.

A single count supports this clone. The gene calls are TRBV9 and TRBJ2-7, with D perhaps being TRBD1 or TRBD2 (5 bases each). From germline, CDR1 is SGDLS and CDR2 YYNGEE. V shed 1 base and J shed 2 bases, with 16 bases lying between them. The CDR3 is 16 residues long. CDR3 sequence reads: CASSVSPGGGTYEQYF. In DNA, the CDR3 is TGTGCCAGCAGCGTAAGCCCGGGTGGGGGAACCTACGAGCAGTACTTC.

This chain joins TRBV11-2 and TRBJ2-5, with D unclear. The length of the CDR3 is 14 residues. Germline V gives CDR1 SGHAT, CDR2 FQNNGV. V gave up 1 base and J gave up 5 bases, with 11 bases separating them. The CDR3 region is CASSLGLTSETQYF. CDR3 in DNA: TGTGCCAGCAGCTTAGGCTTGACTTCGGAGACCCAGTACTTC.

About this clone: Other DNA sequences in this sample translate to the same CDR3. The V gene is TRBV5-1, the J gene TRBJ1-1; 8 nucleotides line up with TRBD1. Losses at the gene ends were 4 bases for V and 1 base for J; bases not matched to a gene: 3. The CDR3 is 14 residues long. Germline CDR1 SGHRS, CDR2 YFSETQ. CDR3 sequence: CASSPGTGNTEAFF. CDR3 bases: TGCGCCAGCAGCCCCGGGACAGGGAACACTGAAGCTTTCTTT.

The chain has TRBV21-1 and TRBJ1-3; no check of the table's D call, TRBD1, against the DNA was made. TRBV21-1 is an annotated pseudogene. The CDR3 runs 12 residues. The DNA of the CDR3 is TGTGCCAGCCCAAGGGGGGGAAACACCATATATTTT. The encoded protein is CASPRGGNTIYF.

J is TRBJ2-7 and V is TRBV4-3; TRBD1 matches 9 bases. CDR3 length: 15 amino acids. J lost 2 bases, V lost 2 bases, and 4 bases had no gene match. Looked up from germline, CDR1 is LGHNA and CDR2 is YSLEER. This CDR3 is CASSQTGGAPYEQYF. The CDR3 region has the DNA TGCGCCAGCAGCCAAACAGGGGGCGCTCCCTACGAGCAGTACTTC.

This chain connects TRBV7-6 to TRBJ2-1; 16 nucleotides match TRBD2. V lost 5 bases, J lost 0 bases, and 13 bases stayed unmatched. The CDR3 length is 21 residues. Looked up from germline, CDR1 is SGHVS and CDR2 is FNYEAQ. This CDR3 is CASSPNTGTSGGVGSYNEQFF. The CDR3, as DNA: TGTGCCAGCAGCCCAAATACCGGGACTAGCGGGGGGGTAGGCTCCTACAATGAGCAGTTCTTC.

V and J are TRBV5-1 and TRBJ2-3; the D gene is possibly TRBD1 (6 bases). Germline-derived CDR1 and CDR2 are SGHRS and YFSETQ. V was trimmed by 0 bases and J by 6 bases, leaving 11 bases between them. The CDR3 length is 14 residues. The CDR3 loop reads CASSLVAGEDTQYF. The CDR3 bases are TGCGCCAGCAGCTTGGTGGCAGGGGAGGATACGCAGTATTTT.

In its sample, this clone was seen a few times. The rearrangement links TRBV2 to TRBJ1-2, with no clear D. Trimming pared 3 bases from V and 4 bases from J, leaving 9 bases between. This CDR3 comprises 13 residues. Germline CDR1 is SNHLY and CDR2 is FYNNEI. DNA for the CDR3: TGTGCCAGCAGTGATCAAAGGACCTATGGCTACACCTTC. This codes for CASSDQRTYGYTF. The variable domain in full, with the rest retrieved from reference TRBV2 and TRBJ1-2, is EPEVTQTPSHQVTQMGQEVILRCVPISNHLYFYWYRQILGQKVEFLVSFYNNEISEKSEIFDDQFSVERPDGSNFTLKIRSTKLEDSAMYFCASSDQRTYGYTFGSGTRLTVV.

This clone appeared a single time. The rearrangement uses TRBV9 and TRBJ2-7; possibly TRBD1 for D (6 bases). Per the germline V gene, CDR1 is SGDLS and CDR2 is YYNGEE. CDR3 length equals 14 residues. V lost 7 bases to trimming and J lost 3 bases, with 17 bases between them. The CDR3 reads CASGRGDTNYEQYF. The CDR3 nucleotides read TGTGCCAGCGGGCGAGGGGACACCAACTACGAGCAGTACTTC.

In DNA, the CDR3 is TGTGCTAGTGGTTTGGGTCAGGGGGCTCGGAATGAGCAGTTCTTC. Protein: CASGLGQGARNEQFF. This chain joins TRBV12-5 and TRBJ2-1, with 8 bases aligning to TRBD1. The germline V gene has CDR1 LGHNT and CDR2 FRNRAP. Trimming took 1 base from V and 7 from J; bases not matched to a gene: 6. CDR3 size: 15 residues. Full variable domain (remainder filled in from reference TRBV12-5 and TRBJ2-1): DARVTQTPRHKVTEMGQEVTMRCQPILGHNTVFWYRQTMMQGLELLAYFRNRAPLDDSGMPKDRFSAEMPDATLATLKIQPSEPRDSAVYFCASGLGQGARNEQFFGPGTRLTVL.

The CDR3 sequence is CSVPGQGALNEQFF. CDR3 DNA sequence: TGCAGCGTGCCCGGACAGGGGGCGCTGAATGAGCAGTTCTTC. The chain is built from TRBV29-1 and TRBJ2-1, with 11 bases aligning to TRBD1. CDR3 length: 14 residues. Germline-derived CDR1 and CDR2 are SQVTM and ANQGSEA. V shed 6 bases and J 7 bases; nucleotides not matched to a gene: 8.

In its sample, this clone was seen a few times. In the same sample, other DNA sequences code for this CDR3. The V call is TRBV29-1, the J call TRBJ1-2; no definite D call. CDR3 length equals 12 residues. With 0 bases removed from V and 2 bases from J, the gap between germline ends came to 4 bases. Germline loops: CDR1 SQVTM, CDR2 ANQGSEA. DNA of the CDR3: TGCAGCGTTGAAGACAGCAACTATGGCTACACCTTC. This translates into CSVEDSNYGYTF.

The J gene is TRBJ2-4, the V gene TRBV6-5; tentatively, D is TRBD1 or TRBD2 (5 bases each). CDR1 and CDR2 (germline): MNHEY, SVGAGI. This CDR3 region has 14 residues. V shed 6 bases and J shed 8 bases, with 17 bases lying between them. CDR3 in amino acids: CASRSQGRGDIQYF. Written as DNA, the CDR3 is TGTGCCAGCAGGAGCCAGGGTCGGGGAGACATTCAGTACTTC.

J is TRBJ1-2 and V is TRBV7-2; TRBD1 is a possible D gene (5 bases). This CDR3 contains 15 residues. Per germline, CDR1 SGHTA and CDR2 FQGNSA. V was trimmed by 7 bases and J by 8 bases, leaving 23 bases between them. CDR3 protein: CASTPSREQVKGYTF. The CDR3 nucleotides are TGTGCCAGCACCCCCTCCCGGGAACAGGTGAAAGGCTACACCTTC.

The CDR3 region has the DNA TGCGCCAGCAGCCAAGGGAGGGGACAGGGAAACTATGGCTACACCTTC. Protein: CASSQGRGQGNYGYTF. This chain connects TRBV4-3 to TRBJ1-2, with TRBD1 matching 9 bases. This CDR3 region has 16 residues. The V gene's germline CDR1 is LGHNA and CDR2 YSLEER. The V segment lost 1 base and the J segment 2 bases; nucleotides outside the gene matches: 5.

This chain connects TRBV3-1 (or the pseudogene TRBV3-2) to TRBJ1-2, with TRBD1 identical over 10 bases. CDR1 LGHDT and CDR2 YNNKEL come from the germline V gene (reference sequence). The CDR3 sequence is 16 residues long. Trimming at V came to 10 bases and at J to 7 bases, leaving 18 bases not matched to a gene. Written as DNA, the CDR3 is TGTGCCACCAAGAACCGGGACAGGGGAAAATTTGGTGGCTACACCTTC. As protein: CATKNRDRGKFGGYTF.

V gene TRBV9 combines with J gene TRBJ2-5, with TRBD2 matching over 12 bases. J was trimmed by 5 bases and V by 2 bases; bases with no gene match: 13. CDR1 and CDR2 from the germline V gene are SGDLS and YYNGEE. The CDR3 is 18 residues long. The CDR3 DNA follows: TGTGCCAGCAGCGTTAGTCTAGCGGGGGGGCCTTTATCGGAGACCCAGTACTTC. Translation gives CASSVSLAGGPLSETQYF.

V usage is TRBV6-1 and J usage is TRBJ1-5; D possibly corresponds to TRBD1 (5 bases). Germline CDR1 is MNHNS and CDR2 is SASEGT. The CDR3 loop spans 14 amino acids. Trimming cost V 3 bases and J 6 bases, with 12 bases left between them. The CDR3 sequence is CASSERQGGQPQHF. CDR3 sequence (DNA): TGTGCCAGCAGTGAGAGGCAGGGTGGTCAGCCCCAGCATTTT.

The chain joins TRBV6-6 to TRBJ1-2; 11 bases agree with TRBD1. With V trimmed by 6 bases and J by 4 bases, 4 bases remained unmatched. The CDR3 sequence is 14 residues long. The V gene's germline CDR1 is MNHNY and CDR2 SVGAGI (reference sequence). The CDR3 sequence is CASSQGQGGYGYTF. DNA for the CDR3: TGTGCCAGCAGCCAGGGACAGGGGGGCTATGGCTACACCTTC.

The chain carries TRBV5-1 and TRBJ1-1; 9 nucleotides line up with TRBD1. Germline V gene sequence: CDR1 SGHRS, CDR2 YFSETQ. CDR3 length equals 16 residues. Losses at the gene ends were 3 bases for V and 1 base for J; bases not matched to a gene: 7. The CDR3 loop is CASSSLGTGKNTEAFF. CDR3 DNA sequence: TGCGCCAGCAGCTCACTTGGGACAGGGAAGAACACTGAAGCTTTCTTT.

The V gene is TRBV19, the J gene TRBJ1-5, with TRBD1 matching 8 bases. The V gene end was trimmed by 8 bases and the J gene end by 5 bases; junction bases not matched to a gene: 11. The CDR3 runs 15 residues. Germline lookup yields CDR1 LNHDA and CDR2 SQIVND (reference sequence). This CDR3 is CASARDRGPDQPQHF. Here the CDR3 DNA reads TGTGCCAGTGCCCGCGACAGGGGCCCTGATCAGCCCCAGCATTTT.

In the case of this clone: Other DNA sequences in the same sample also yield this CDR3. The genes are TRBV15 and TRBJ2-5; the D is unclear. This CDR3 has 12 amino acids. CDR1 and CDR2 (germline): LNHNV, YYDKDF (reference sequence). V shed 3 bases and J shed 2 bases, with 4 bases lying between them. The CDR3, as DNA: TGTGCCACCAGCAGGGCACAAGAGACCCAGTACTTC. As protein: CATSRAQETQYF.

The chain has TRBV19 and TRBJ1-3; no definite D call. Germline V gene sequence: CDR1 LNHDA, CDR2 SQIVND (reference sequence). V lost 6 bases and J lost 0, with 9 bases in between. The CDR3 totals 14 residues. The chain's CDR3 is CASRGMYSGNTIYF. In DNA form, the CDR3 reads TGTGCCAGTAGAGGGATGTACTCTGGAAACACCATATATTTT.

The chain combines TRBV28 with TRBJ2-1, with TRBD2 as a possible D gene (5 bases). Germline CDR1 MDHEN, CDR2 SYDVKM. Between the trimmed V and J ends, which lost 5 bases and 0 bases, there was a span of 14 bases. The CDR3 runs to 16 residues. The CDR3 DNA is TGTGCCAGCAGTGGCTCAGAGGGCCGCTCCTACAATGAGCAGTTCTTC. Its translation is CASSGSEGRSYNEQFF. The full variable domain, with the rest looked up from reference TRBV28 and TRBJ2-1, is DVKVTQSSRYLVKRTGEKVFLECVQDMDHENMFWYRQDPGLGLRLIYFSYDVKMKEKGDIPEGYSVSREKKERFSLILESASTNQTSMYLCASSGSEGRSYNEQFFGPGTRLTVL.

The CDR3 DNA reads as TGTGCCAGTAGTATAGATGGGCGACAGGGGATAAGCAATCAGCCCCAGCATTTT. It codes for CASSIDGRQGISNQPQHF. The rearrangement uses TRBV19 and TRBJ1-5; TRBD1 matches at 8 bases. Germline values: CDR1 LNHDA, CDR2 SQIVND (reference sequence). V lost 0 bases, J lost 1 base, and 8 bases stayed unmatched. This CDR3 has 18 residues.

This rearrangement joins TRBV28 to TRBJ1-1; D possibly corresponds to TRBD1 (6 bases). Trimming shortened V by 6 bases and J by 2 bases, and 13 bases separated the two germline ends. This CDR3 has 14 amino acids. Germline CDR1 MDHEN, CDR2 SYDVKM. The CDR3 DNA is TGTGCCAGCAGGATCCCAGGGGAAAACACTGAAGCTTTCTTT. It yields the protein CASRIPGENTEAFF. The entire variable domain, with the rest obtained from reference TRBV28 and TRBJ1-1, is as follows: DVKVTQSSRYLVKRTGEKVFLECVQDMDHENMFWYRQDPGLGLRLIYFSYDVKMKEKGDIPEGYSVSREKKERFSLILESASTNQTSMYLCASRIPGENTEAFFGQGTRLTVV.

The rearrangement uses TRBV7-2 and TRBJ2-7; possible D gene TRBD1, 6 bases. CDR3 length: 15 amino acids. Trimming stripped 3 bases from V and 2 bases from J, with 14 bases between. Germline assignment: CDR1 SGHTA and CDR2 FQGNSA. The CDR3 DNA reads as TGTGCCAGCAGCTTCACAGGGTCTGGGACCTACGAGCAGTACTTC. It encodes CASSFTGSGTYEQYF.

This sequence joins TRBV10-3 and TRBJ1-4; TRBD1 is a possible D gene (6 bases). Between the trimmed V and J ends, which lost 8 bases and 5 bases, there was a span of 12 bases. The V gene's germline CDR1 is ENHRY and CDR2 SYGVKD. The CDR3 is 13 residues long. The CDR3 nucleotides are TGTGCCATCTCGACAGGAAAAAATGAAAAACTGTTTTTT. Protein sequence: CAISTGKNEKLFF.

The table lists this clone with many counts. CDR3: CASSRNSWEAQYF. The CDR3 DNA is TGTGCCAGCAGTCGCAACAGCTGGGAGGCCCAGTACTTC. The V and J genes are TRBV12-3 or TRBV12-4 and TRBJ2-5, with a tentative D call TRBD2 (6 bases). The V and J ends lost 5 bases and 9 bases respectively, with 16 bases between them. The CDR3 has 13 amino acids.

The rearrangement links TRBV7-9 to TRBJ1-4; 9 bases are shared with TRBD1. V was pared by 5 bases and J by 8 bases, with 6 bases of the junction left unmatched. There are 14 residues in the CDR3. CDR1 SEHNR and CDR2 FQNEAQ come from the germline V gene (reference sequence). CDR3 region: CASSIRQGGEKLFF. CDR3 in DNA: TGTGCCAGCAGCATAAGACAGGGGGGGGAAAAACTGTTTTTT.